The sequence of this T cell receptor beta chain was determined in a study of blood T cell repertoires in COVID-19. Study-level information: Sources were T cells, B-cell-depleted T cells, or PBMCs; the material itself was cDNA or gDNA.

Cohort assignment relied on participant-reported clinical history. Germline values: CDR1 MGHDK, CDR2 SYGVNS. Trimming stripped 6 bases from V and 4 bases from J, with 15 bases between. The CDR3 consists of 14 residues. Per the authors' pipeline: Amplified reference gene primers provided the basis for estimating nucleated cell counts. This table comes from immunoSEQ multiplex PCR, and its TCRdb copy is limited to in-frame clones, with some not included. The V and J calls and clone size were taken over from that table, and D and trimming were inferred from the DNA. The sample consists of some 290,000 clones, under 90% of them appearing once.

The sequencing input was PBMCs or T cells enriched from blood (not recorded which). The clonotype comes from a woman in her twenties or thirties who had recovered from COVID-19. This sequence joins TRBV25-1 and TRBJ1-1; TRBD1 is a possible D gene (6 bases). The DNA for the CDR3 is TGTGCCAGCAGCCCGACAGGTAGTGCCACTGAAGCTTTCTTT. Protein: CASSPTGSATEAFF.